This T cell receptor beta chain comes out of a study of T cells in Graves' hyperthyroidism and ophthalmopathy. The V gene's germline CDR1 is MNHEY and CDR2 SVGEGT. CDR3 length: 13 amino acids. V gave up 2 bases and J gave up 2 bases, with 6 bases separating them. This clonotype was recorded at least ten times. TCR beta CDR3 region amplification was performed from RNA transcripts. TCR CDR3 underwent first-round RT-PCR with the HTBI primer set. One entry per CDR3 protein results from TCRdb running MiXCR on the multiplex PCR reads. The sample lists around 610,000 distinct CDR3 sequences; roughly 14% were seen once.

The sequenced sample was blood. The chain links TRBV6-2 or TRBV6-3 to TRBJ1-1; D not certain. This TCR came from a woman aged 40 to 50 with Graves' ophthalmopathy. The CDR3 nucleotides read TGTGCCAGCAGTTACGACGGAAACACTGAAGCTTTCTTT. Its protein is CASSYDGNTEAFF.